What follows describes a single TCR beta chain. Its specific antigen is unknown. The data were obtained in a study of monozygotic twins with inflammatory bowel disease (dated by TCRdb to the late 2010s). General notes on the study: In total, roughly 30 monozygotic twin pairs made up the full study: 19 Danish pairs, all IBD-discordant, plus nine German pairs, of which four were IBD-concordant and five were IBD-discordant. Each individual had, on average, about 151 000 unique TCRalpha sequences and 181 000 unique TCRbeta sequences available for analysis. Within discordant pairs, disease-associated traits were sought mainly by comparing IBD patients with their genetically identical healthy co-twins. What the research found in general, with its limitations: Compared with healthy twins, IBD patients shared fewer clonotypes with other individuals, and the difference was most pronounced in patients with signs of disease activity. Measured by the inverse Simpson index, TCRbeta repertoire diversity was lower in IBD patients than in their healthy co-twins. Because patients were on differing immunosuppressive treatments, the repertoires may have picked up extra background noise and inter-individual variability. Repertoire similarity did not differ between concordant and discordant twins, which could be due to limited statistical power. The analysis was unable to tell different T cell subtypes apart. No single strong signal or clonotype linked to IBD turned up in the results, so the idea that one exists was not supported.

The CDR3 has 14 amino acids, counting the end cysteine and phenylalanine. Only the protein is on record. The germline V gene gives CDR1 as SGHRS and CDR2 as YFSETQ. Preparation of the library involved 5' RACE. For each TCR library, approximately 3,700 ng of total RNA was used. For each sample, cDNA was synthesized in eight separate reactions using SMARTScribe reverse transcriptase. During cDNA synthesis, unique molecular identifiers containing a 6-nucleotide sample barcode were introduced by template switching. Two nested PCRs of roughly 16 and 10 cycles amplified the TCRalpha and TCRbeta cDNA, and bead purification followed each PCR. Before amplification, the cDNA was both treated with uracil DNA-glycosylase and purified with the QIAquick PCR purification kit. The second PCR was the step at which Illumina TruSeq-compatible adapters and sample-specific barcodes were added. Library quality and concentration were checked on TapeStation and Qubit, and libraries were pooled at roughly 5.1 ng each. Sequencing of pooled libraries was carried out on an Illumina HiSeq2500 single-index Rapid Run using 2 x 100 bp reads and custom sequencing primers. From the authors' description of their analysis: UMI-based consensus assembly with MiGEC version 1.2.6 was used to correct PCR and sequencing errors. MiXCR version 2.1.1 handled V(D)J alignment, clonotype assembly and CDR3 extraction. To normalise gene usage, clonotype sharing and MAIT/NKT TCR abundance, the top 1000, 10 000 and 20 000 clonotypes in each sample were analysed. Diversity was computed as the inverse Simpson index with the vegan R package after downsampling to 27 000 UMIs. Statistical testing used paired Mann-Whitney U tests on the discordant twin pairs and applied Benjamini-Hochberg correction for multiple testing. Through TCRdb reprocessing, the reads give one entry per CDR3 protein sequence; DNA is omitted. In this record, the V and J calls reflect TCRdb's handling and not the investigators' own analysis. This sample's records show roughly 320,000 distinct CDR3 sequences. Clones ranked in the top ten supply over 5% of the sample.

From each donor, a roughly 2.7 ml peripheral blood sample was collected into PAXgene tubes and kept at -80 degrees C. Without T cell sorting, total RNA was isolated from whole blood using the PAXgene blood miRNA kit on an automated QIAcube. Deep TCRalpha and TCRbeta repertoire profiling with unique molecular barcoding was performed on peripheral blood of monozygotic twin pairs concordant or discordant for inflammatory bowel disease. For every twin pair, smoking habits were documented, and each individual was categorised as a current, former or never smoker. Material: blood. The chain is encoded by TRBV5-1 joined to TRBJ2-1; TCRdb outputs TRBD1, but without DNA this stays unchecked. The clonotype was recovered from a human donor with ulcerative colitis or Crohn's disease, or a healthy co-twin of an affected twin (not recorded which). CDR3 sequence: CASSLGAGWDEQFF.